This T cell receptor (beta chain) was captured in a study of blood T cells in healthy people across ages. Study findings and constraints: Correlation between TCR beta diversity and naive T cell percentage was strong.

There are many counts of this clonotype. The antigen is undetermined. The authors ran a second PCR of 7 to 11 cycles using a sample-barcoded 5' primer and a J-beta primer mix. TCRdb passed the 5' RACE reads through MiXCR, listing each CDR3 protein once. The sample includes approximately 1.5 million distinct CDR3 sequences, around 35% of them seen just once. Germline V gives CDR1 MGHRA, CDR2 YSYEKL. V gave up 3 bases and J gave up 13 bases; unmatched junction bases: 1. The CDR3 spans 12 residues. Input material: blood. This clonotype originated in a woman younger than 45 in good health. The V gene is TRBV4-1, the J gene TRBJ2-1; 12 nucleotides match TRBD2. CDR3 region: CASSQTSGSQFF. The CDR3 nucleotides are TGCGCCAGCAGCCAGACTAGCGGGAGCCAGTTCTTC.